This is a list of T cell receptor beta chains from one sample in a study of STAT5B mutations in CD4+ large granular lymphocyte leukemia. Clones were read by immunoSEQ multiplex PCR, and TCRdb kept only the in-frame ones, dropping some. In the table there are almost 30,000 clones, around 80% of which are singletons. Sequencing used CD4+ T cells from blood buffy coats. These receptors all stem from a human donor in good health. The CDR3 runs from the conserved cysteine through the conserved F or W. The D gene is left open where the match is weak. The listing skips clone size in some rows; elsewhere it reads once, few, many or a size class.

V gene,J gene,clone size,D gene,CDR3 protein,CDR3 DNA
TRBV5-4,TRBJ2-7,.,TRBD2,CASSLGLAGPSYEQYF,TGTGCCAGCAGCTTGGGACTAGCGGGGCCCTCCTACGAGCAGTACTTC
TRBV6-1,TRBJ1-1,.,.,CASRGNTEAFF,TGTGCCAGCCGGGGGAACACTGAAGCTTTCTTT
TRBV11-1,TRBJ1-1,once,TRBD1,CASSLEPPGGHTEAFF,TGTGCCAGCAGCTTAGAACCCCCAGGGGGGCACACTGAAGCTTTCTTT
TRBV18,TRBJ1-3,.,.,CASSPPTVSGNTIYF,TGTGCCAGCTCACCGCCGACAGTATCTGGAAACACCATATATTTT
TRBV7-2,TRBJ2-3,.,TRBD2,CASSLTSGPFTDTQYF,TGTGCCAGCAGCTTAACTAGCGGGCCATTCACAGATACGCAGTATTTT
TRBV15,TRBJ1-2,.,.,CATSRDEGSYGYTF,TGTGCCACCAGCAGAGATGAGGGAAGCTATGGCTACACCTTC
TRBV9,TRBJ2-2,.,TRBD2,CASSVGGGGYTGELFF,TGTGCCAGCAGCGTTGGCGGGGGGGGGTACACCGGGGAGCTGTTTTTT
TRBV2,TRBJ1-1,.,TRBD1,CASSSMGQGNTEAFF,TGTGCCAGCAGTTCTATGGGACAGGGGAACACTGAAGCTTTCTTT
TRBV19,TRBJ1-5,few,.,CASSISDSQPQHF,TGTGCCAGTAGTATTTCGGATTCACAGCCCCAGCATTTT
TRBV19,TRBJ1-1,.,.,CASSIVNTEAFF,TGTGCCAGTAGTATTGTGAACACTGAAGCTTTCTTT
TRBV19,TRBJ1-2,few,TRBD1,CASRTGQAGSSGYTF,TGTGCCAGTCGGACAGGGCAAGCGGGGTCGAGCGGCTACACCTTC
TRBV12-2,TRBJ1-5,.,.,CASRPPSRRCLDQPQHF,TGTGCAAGTCGCCCCCCCAGCAGGAGGTGTTTGGATCAGCCCCAGCATTTT
TRBV19,TRBJ1-1,.,.,CASSIVWGMNTEAFF,TGTGCCAGTAGTATAGTTTGGGGGATGAACACTGAAGCTTTCTTT
TRBV29-1,TRBJ1-1,.,.,CSVASQGNEAFF,TGCAGCGTAGCCTCACAGGGAAACGAAGCTTTCTTT
TRBV7-2,TRBJ2-3,.,TRBD2,CASSLGLGGGVSTDTQYF,TGTGCCAGCAGCTTAGGGCTCGGGGGGGGTGTTAGCACAGATACGCAGTATTTT
TRBV9,TRBJ2-3,once,TRBD2,CASSSRLAGSTDTQYF,TGTGCCAGCAGCTCCCGACTAGCGGGGAGCACAGATACGCAGTATTTT
TRBV11-3,TRBJ2-3,.,.,CASSFGTGGDTQYF,TGTGCCAGCAGCTTTGGGACGGGCGGAGATACGCAGTATTTT
TRBV6-1,TRBJ2-1,.,.,CASSDRSGAVNEQFF,TGTGCCAGCAGTGACCGGTCGGGGGCGGTCAATGAGCAGTTCTTC
TRBV5-6,TRBJ1-2,.,TRBD1,CASSEDRGLGYTF,TGTGCCAGCAGCGAAGACAGGGGGCTGGGCTACACCTTC
TRBV5-6,TRBJ1-4,.,.,CASSSVYGEKLFF,TGTGCCAGCAGCTCCGTATATGGAGAAAAACTGTTTTTT